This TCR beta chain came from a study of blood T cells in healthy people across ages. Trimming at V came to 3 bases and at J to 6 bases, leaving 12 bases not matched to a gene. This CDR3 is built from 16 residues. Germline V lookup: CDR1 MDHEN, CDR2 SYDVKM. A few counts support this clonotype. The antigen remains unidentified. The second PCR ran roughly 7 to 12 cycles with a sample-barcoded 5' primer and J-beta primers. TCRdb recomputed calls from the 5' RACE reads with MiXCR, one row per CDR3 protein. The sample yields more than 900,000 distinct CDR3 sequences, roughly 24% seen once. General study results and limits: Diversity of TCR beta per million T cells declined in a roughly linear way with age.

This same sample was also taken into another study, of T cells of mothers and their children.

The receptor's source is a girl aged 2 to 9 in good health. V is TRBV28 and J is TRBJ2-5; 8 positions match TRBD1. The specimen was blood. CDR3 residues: CASSLWPIGQGQTQYF. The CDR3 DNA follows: TGTGCCAGCAGTTTGTGGCCGATCGGACAGGGCCAGACCCAGTACTTC.